This TCR beta chain was captured by sequencing in a study of CD8+CD57+ T cells in acquired aplastic anemia. Both TCR beta VDJ combination and CDR3 sequence profiling were carried out. Genomic DNA was the template for this profiling. In TCRdb, the reads were re-called with MiXCR into one record per CDR3 protein. The table lists some 220,000 distinct CDR3 sequences, about 37% of them singletons. With V trimmed by 3 bases and J by 5 bases, 9 bases remained unmatched. CDR1 SGDLS and CDR2 YYNGEE come from the germline V gene. This CDR3 spans 15 amino acids. The sequenced sample was sorted CD4+, CD8+, or CD8+CD57+ T cells (not recorded which) from PBMCs. This chain joins TRBV9 and TRBJ1-1; TRBD1 aligns across 8 bases. This clonotype was obtained from a human donor in good health, serving as a control. The CDR3 DNA is TGTGCCAGCAGCGCACAAGGGACAGGTGGGACTGAAGCTTTCTTT. It encodes CASSAQGTGGTEAFF.